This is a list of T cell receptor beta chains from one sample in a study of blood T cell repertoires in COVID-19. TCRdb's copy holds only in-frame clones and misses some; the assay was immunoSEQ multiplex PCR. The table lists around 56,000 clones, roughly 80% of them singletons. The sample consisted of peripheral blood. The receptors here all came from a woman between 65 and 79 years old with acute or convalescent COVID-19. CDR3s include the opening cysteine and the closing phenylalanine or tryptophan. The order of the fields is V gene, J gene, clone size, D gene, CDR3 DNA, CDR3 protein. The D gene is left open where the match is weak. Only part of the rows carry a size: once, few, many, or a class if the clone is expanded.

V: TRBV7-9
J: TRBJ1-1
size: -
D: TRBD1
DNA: TGTGCCAGCAGCTCGGACTTTAGGGGGCTAAACACTGAAGCTTTCTTT
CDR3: CASSSDFRGLNTEAFF

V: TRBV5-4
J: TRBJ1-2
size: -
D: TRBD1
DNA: TGTGCCAGCAGCGTCGGGACAGGGAGTGGCTACACCTTC
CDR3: CASSVGTGSGYTF

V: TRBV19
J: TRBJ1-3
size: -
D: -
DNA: TGTGCCAGTAGTCCCGGGTCTGCGTCTCGAAACACCATATATTTT
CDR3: CASSPGSASRNTIYF

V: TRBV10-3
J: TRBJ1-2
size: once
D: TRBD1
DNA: TGTGCCATCAGCCAAAACAGGGGCAGCTATGGCTACACCTTC
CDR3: CAISQNRGSYGYTF

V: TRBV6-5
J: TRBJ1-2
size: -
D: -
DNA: TGTGCCAGCAGATTAGGACATGCTAGCTATGGCTACACCTTC
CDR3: CASRLGHASYGYTF

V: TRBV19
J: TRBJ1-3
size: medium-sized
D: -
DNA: TGTGCCAGTAGTCCTACCTCGGACATCGGAAACACCATATATTTT
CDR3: CASSPTSDIGNTIYF

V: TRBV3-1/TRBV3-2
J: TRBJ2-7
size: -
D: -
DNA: TGTGCCAGCAGCTCTAGCTCCTACGAGCAGTACTTC
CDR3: CASSSSSYEQYF

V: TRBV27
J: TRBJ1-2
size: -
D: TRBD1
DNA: TGTGCCAGCAGTTGGGATACAGGGGGAGGCTACACCTTC
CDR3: CASSWDTGGGYTF

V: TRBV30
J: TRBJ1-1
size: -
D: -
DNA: TGTGCCTCCACGGGCACTGAAGCTTTCTTT
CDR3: CASTGTEAFF

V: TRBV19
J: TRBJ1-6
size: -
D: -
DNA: TGTGCCAGTAGTATCCTTTTATCGTTCGTTGATTCACCCCTCCACTTT
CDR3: CASSILLSFVDSPLHF

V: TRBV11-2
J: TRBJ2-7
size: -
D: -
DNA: TGTGCCAGCACCCGGGTTGAACCCTACGAGCAGTACTTC
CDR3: CASTRVEPYEQYF

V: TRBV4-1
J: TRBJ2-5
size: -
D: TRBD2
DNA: TGCGCCAGCAGCCAAGATAGCGGGGGGTCGGCGGGGAAAGAGACCCAGTACTTC
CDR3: CASSQDSGGSAGKETQYF

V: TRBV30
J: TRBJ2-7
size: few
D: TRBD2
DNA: TGTGCCTGGAGTTATTCTGCGGGGGGGCAGTACTTC
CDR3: CAWSYSAGGQYF

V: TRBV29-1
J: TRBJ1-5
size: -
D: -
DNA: TGCAGCGCACAGGAACAGAACAATCAGCCCCAGCATTTT
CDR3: CSAQEQNNQPQHF

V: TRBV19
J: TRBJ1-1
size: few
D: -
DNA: TGTGCCAGTAGTATCAGGGGTAGCGCTGAAGCTTTCTTT
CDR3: CASSIRGSAEAFF

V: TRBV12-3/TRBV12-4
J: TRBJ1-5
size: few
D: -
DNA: TGTGCCAGCAGGGGTACAGGGAAGCAGCCCCAGCATTTT
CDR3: CASRGTGKQPQHF

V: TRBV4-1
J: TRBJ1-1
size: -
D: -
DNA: TGCGCCAGCAGCCAAGAATCCGAAGTGGTTTCGGTGAACACTGAAGCTTTCTTT
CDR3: CASSQESEVVSVNTEAFF

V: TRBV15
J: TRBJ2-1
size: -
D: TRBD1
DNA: TGTGCCACCAGCAGAGATAGCGAGGACAGGGGGCGGAATGAGCAGTTCTTC
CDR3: CATSRDSEDRGRNEQFF

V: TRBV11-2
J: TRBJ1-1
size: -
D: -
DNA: TGTGCCAGCAACACCTTGCAGGGGTTGGGTTGGACTGAAGCTTTCTTT
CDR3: CASNTLQGLGWTEAFF

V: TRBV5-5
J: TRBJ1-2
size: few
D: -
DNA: TGTGCCAGCAGCTCAGGGATTCTCTATGGCTACACCTTC
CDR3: CASSSGILYGYTF

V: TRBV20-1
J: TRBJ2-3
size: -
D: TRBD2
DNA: TGCAGTGCTAGTACGCCCGGCGGGGGGCCCTCCTATAGCACAGATACGCAGTATTTT
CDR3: CSASTPGGGPSYSTDTQYF

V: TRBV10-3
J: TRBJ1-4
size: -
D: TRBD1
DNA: TGTGCCATCAGTGAGTCGACCGGGGGACCCGGGGACAGGGGAGCTGAAAAACTGTTTTTT
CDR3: CAISESTGGPGDRGAEKLFF

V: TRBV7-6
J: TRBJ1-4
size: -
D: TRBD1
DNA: TGTGCCAGCAGTCCCCAAGGGACAGTTAATGAAAAACTGTTTTTT
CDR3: CASSPQGTVNEKLFF

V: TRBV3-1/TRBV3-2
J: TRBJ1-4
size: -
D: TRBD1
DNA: TGTGCCAGCAGCCAAAAGGGGGCAGGGAAGTTTTTT
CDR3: CASSQKGAGKFF

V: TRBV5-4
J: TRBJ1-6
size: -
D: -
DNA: TGTGCCAGCAGCTCCCCCGGACAATATAATTCACCCCTCCACTTT
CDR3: CASSSPGQYNSPLHF

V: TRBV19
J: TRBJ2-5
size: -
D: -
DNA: TGTGCCAGTAGTACTTCTAGCCCCCGAGAGACCCAGTACTTC
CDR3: CASSTSSPRETQYF

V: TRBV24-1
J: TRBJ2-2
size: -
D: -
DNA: TGTGCCACCAGTGATTTGGGACATCGGAACACCGGGGAGCTGTTTTTT
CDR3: CATSDLGHRNTGELFF

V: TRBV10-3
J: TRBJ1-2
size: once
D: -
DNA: TGTGCCATCATACTGAACTATGGCTACACCTTC
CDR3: CAIILNYGYTF

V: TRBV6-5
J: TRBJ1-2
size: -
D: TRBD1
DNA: TGTGCCAGCAGTTACTCGGGGACAGGGGTATATGGCTACACCTTC
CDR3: CASSYSGTGVYGYTF

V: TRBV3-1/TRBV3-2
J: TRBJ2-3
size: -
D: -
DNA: TGTGCCAGCAGCCAAGATCGAGAGACAGCTGGATCAGATACGCAGTATTTT
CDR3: CASSQDRETAGSDTQYF

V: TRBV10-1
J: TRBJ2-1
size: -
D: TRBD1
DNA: TGCGCCAGCATGACCGGGACAGGGGACAATGAGCAGTTCTTC
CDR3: CASMTGTGDNEQFF

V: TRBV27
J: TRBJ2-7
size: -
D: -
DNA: TGTGCCAGTAACCCATCCCCAGGGGGGATATCGGAGCAGTACTTC
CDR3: CASNPSPGGISEQYF

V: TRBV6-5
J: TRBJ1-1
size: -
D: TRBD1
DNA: TGTGCCAGCACCTTCAGGACAGGGTCGCTCACTGAAGCTTTCTTT
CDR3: CASTFRTGSLTEAFF

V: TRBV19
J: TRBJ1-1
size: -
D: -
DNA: TGTGCCAGTAGCCCCGTGACACGGCAAAACACTGAAGCTTTCTTT
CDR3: CASSPVTRQNTEAFF

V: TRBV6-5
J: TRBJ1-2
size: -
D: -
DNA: TGTGCCAGCATTTCTTATGGCAGGGGTTATGGCTACACCTTC
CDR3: CASISYGRGYGYTF

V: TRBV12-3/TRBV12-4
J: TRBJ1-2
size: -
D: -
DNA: TGTGCCAGCCGACCAACAGGGTATGGCTACACCTTC
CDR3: CASRPTGYGYTF

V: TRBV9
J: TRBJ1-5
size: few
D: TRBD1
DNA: TGTGCCAGCAGCTCTACAGGGGTCAATCAGCCCCAGCATTTT
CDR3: CASSSTGVNQPQHF

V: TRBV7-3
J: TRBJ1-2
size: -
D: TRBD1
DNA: TGTGCCAGCAGCTTCCCAGGGGGCGAGGACTATGGCTACACCTTC
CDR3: CASSFPGGEDYGYTF

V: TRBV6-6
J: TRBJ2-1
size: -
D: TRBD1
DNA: TGTGCCAGCACCACGGGGACAGGGGATATCAATGAGCAGTTCTTC
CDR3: CASTTGTGDINEQFF

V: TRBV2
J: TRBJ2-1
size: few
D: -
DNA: TGTGCCAGCAGTGATGGTGGCCCCTACAATGAGCAGTTCTTC
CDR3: CASSDGGPYNEQFF

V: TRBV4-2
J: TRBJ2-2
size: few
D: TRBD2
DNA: TGTGCCAGCAGGGCGGGGGGGGCCCTCACCGGGGAGCTGTTTTTT
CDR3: CASRAGGALTGELFF

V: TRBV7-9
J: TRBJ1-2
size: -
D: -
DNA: TGTGCCAGCAGCTTAGAGAAGGGGTCTGGCTACACCTTC
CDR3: CASSLEKGSGYTF

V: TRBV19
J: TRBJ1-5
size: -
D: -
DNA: TGTGCCAGTAGGCGACGGGATAGCAATCAGCCCCAGCATTTT
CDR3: CASRRRDSNQPQHF

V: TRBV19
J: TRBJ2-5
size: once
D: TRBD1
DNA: TGTGCCAGCCGTGGGACAGGGAGGACCCAGTACTTC
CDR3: CASRGTGRTQYF

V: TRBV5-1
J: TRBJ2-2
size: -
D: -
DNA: TGCGCCAGCAGCATCGGACAGCTGAACACCGGGGAGCTGTTTTTT
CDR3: CASSIGQLNTGELFF

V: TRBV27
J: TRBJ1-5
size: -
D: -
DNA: TGTGCCAGCAGTTTCTACAGGGAGAGCAATCAGCCCCAGCATTTT
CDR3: CASSFYRESNQPQHF

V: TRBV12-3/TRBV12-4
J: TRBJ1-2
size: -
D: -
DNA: TGTGCCAGCAGTTTTCAGGGGCCATATGGCTACACCTTC
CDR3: CASSFQGPYGYTF

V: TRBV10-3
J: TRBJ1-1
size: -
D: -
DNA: TGTGCCATCAGTGATGGGCAGTCCAACACTGAAGCTTTCTTT
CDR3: CAISDGQSNTEAFF

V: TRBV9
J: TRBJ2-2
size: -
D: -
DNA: TGTGCCAGCAGCGCGTCGACCGGGGAGCTGTTTTTT
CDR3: CASSASTGELFF